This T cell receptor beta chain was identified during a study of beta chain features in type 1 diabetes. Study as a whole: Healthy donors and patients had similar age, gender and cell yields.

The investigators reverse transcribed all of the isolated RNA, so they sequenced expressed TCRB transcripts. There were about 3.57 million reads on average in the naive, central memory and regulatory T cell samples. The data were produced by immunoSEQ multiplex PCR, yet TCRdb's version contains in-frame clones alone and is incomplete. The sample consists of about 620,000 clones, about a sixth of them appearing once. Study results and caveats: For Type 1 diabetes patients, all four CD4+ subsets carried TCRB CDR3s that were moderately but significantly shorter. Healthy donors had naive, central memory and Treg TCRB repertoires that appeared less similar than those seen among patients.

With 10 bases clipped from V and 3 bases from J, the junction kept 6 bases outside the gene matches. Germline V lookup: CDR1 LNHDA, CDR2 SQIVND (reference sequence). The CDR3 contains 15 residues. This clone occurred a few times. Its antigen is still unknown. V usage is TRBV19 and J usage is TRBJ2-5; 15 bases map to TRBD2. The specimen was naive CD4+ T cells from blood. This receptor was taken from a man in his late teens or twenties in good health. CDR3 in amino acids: CATCGLAGGEETQYF. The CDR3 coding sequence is TGTGCCACATGCGGACTAGCGGGAGGGGAAGAGACCCAGTACTTC. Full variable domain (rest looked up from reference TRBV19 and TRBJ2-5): DGGITQSPKYLFRKEGQNVTLSCEQNLNHDAMYWYRQDPGQGLRLIYYSQIVNDFQKGDIAEGYSVSREKKESFPLTVTSAQKNPTAFYLCATCGLAGGEETQYFGPGTRLLVL.